The sequence of this T cell receptor beta chain was determined in a study of blood T cell repertoires in COVID-19. The assay was immunoSEQ multiplex PCR, and TCRdb's table has in-frame clones only and misses some. The sample carries 200,000 to 250,000 clones, approximately 79% recorded once. The V segment lost 0 bases and the J segment 3 bases; nucleotides outside the gene matches: 9. CDR1 SGDLS and CDR2 YYNGEE come from the germline V gene. The length of the CDR3 is 17 residues. Sequencing was performed on peripheral blood. The genes are TRBV9 and TRBJ2-3; 8 bases align to TRBD2. The source is a woman between 35 and 50 years old with active or convalescent COVID-19. CDR3 loop: CASSVEASGQYTDTQYF. The CDR3 region has the DNA TGTGCCAGCAGCGTAGAGGCTAGCGGGCAATATACAGATACGCAGTATTTT.